The present T cell receptor (beta chain) was sequenced within a study of OX40 agonist ivuxolimab in advanced cancers. About the study: Subjects had a mean age of 60 years, with a range of about 23 to 90; just over 80% were male. Allowance was made for prior anti-PD-1, anti-PD-L1 or anti-CTLA-4 therapy, and approximately 40% had some.

Baseline was the first blood sampling point, followed by cycle 4 day 1 and cycle 7 day 1. TCRdb's copy holds only in-frame clones and misses some; the assay was immunoSEQ multiplex PCR. The profile shows tens of thousands of clones, 84% of them singletons. V was cut by 1 base and J by 7 bases, with 12 bases left in between. Germline CDR1 SGHDT, CDR2 YYEEEE. The CDR3 is 15 residues long. A single count supports this clone. V usage is TRBV5-6 and J usage is TRBJ1-6; D unclear. The source material was CD4+ or CD8+ T cells sorted from blood, sampled in a trial of the OX40 agonist ivuxolimab. This clonotype originated in an adult with an advanced solid tumor such as melanoma, head and neck, liver or kidney cancer. CDR3: CASSLSGRPNSPLHF. The CDR3 DNA follows: TGTGCCAGCAGCTTGTCGGGCAGGCCGAATTCACCCCTCCACTTT. The entire variable domain, with the rest obtained from reference TRBV5-6 and TRBJ1-6, is as follows: DAGVTQSPTHLIKTRGQQVTLRCSPKSGHDTVSWYQQALGQGPQFIFQYYEEEERQRGNFPDRFSGHQFPNYSSELNVNALLLGDSALYLCASSLSGRPNSPLHFGNGTRLTVT.